Described below is a single TCR beta chain sequence and its context. There are a few counts of this clonotype. Its antigen has not been determined. No much larger clone exists at a distance of one base, and base qualities are not known. The data stem from a study of response to subunit inactivated influenza vaccine (dated by TCRdb to 2017 to 2018). Background for the entire study: The study used deep quantitative T cell receptor repertoire profiling to track responses to a trivalent subunit inactivated influenza vaccine.

Overall results and qualifications from the work: The authors proposed that each seasonal influenza vaccination may bring in only a limited number of new T cells.

The library was built by means of RT-PCR. TCRdb records Illumina HiSeq 2500 as the sequencer. The public reads were run again by TCRdb, first through fastp at Q25 and then through MiXCR, and only productive beta chains were kept. CDR3 protein duplicates are merged, each entry listing the most common genes and DNA. The sample records approximately 500,000 distinct CDR3 sequences, about 14% of which are singletons. The ten most abundant clones make up approximately 10% of the sample. The specimen comprised PBMCs from blood, sampled approximately 12 days after vaccination. The TCR sequence derives from a man aged 50 or older who received an inactivated influenza vaccine. Donor details come from another sample of the same person, matched by shared clones.

Here is the DNA: TGTGCCAGCAGGGCGGACAGCCCGAACACTGAAGCTTTCTTT. The resulting protein is CASRADSPNTEAFF. Recombination linked TRBV4-2 to TRBJ1-1, and perhaps TRBD1 as D gene, on 6 matching bases. CDR1 and CDR2 are read off the germline V gene as LGHNA and YNFKEQ. Trimming costs V 6 bases and J 1 base, and their ends lie 12 bases apart. Spanning cysteine to phenylalanine, the CDR3 consists of 14 amino acids. The entry retains the CDR3 DNA only, 42 bases that are in frame from base 1.